This T cell receptor (beta chain) was observed in a study of cytomegalovirus exposure and HLA in healthy donors. Background on the study: Of some 400 genotyped donors, roughly 81% grouped in the Caucasian-associated ancestry cluster. Study findings and constraints: The study labeled more than 150 TCR beta chains cytomegalovirus-associated. Sequencing likely caused a cluster of highly shared sequence variants.

PCR used 60 Vbeta primers and 13 Jbeta primers. Using immunoSEQ multiplex PCR, the repertoire was profiled, and TCRdb retains in-frame clones only, with some absent. The repertoire holds over 150,000 clones, with 75% to 85% as singletons. The CDR3 spans 14 residues. V lost 4 bases to trimming and J lost 1 base; unmatched junction nucleotides: 4. Germline V lookup: CDR1 GTSNPN, CDR2 SVGIG (reference sequence). A remark on this clone: Its antigen is not identified.

Healthy donors of bone marrow made up the group. The source of this sequence is a male donor in good health and CMV-seropositive. Sequences were obtained from PBMCs. This chain uses TRBV30 with TRBJ1-3; 7 nucleotides agree with TRBD1. The CDR3 DNA follows: TGTGCCTGGAACAGGGGTAATTCTGGAAACACCATATATTTT. Its translation is CAWNRGNSGNTIYF.